The clone carrying this T cell receptor (beta chain) was detected once. This sequence may be a read error, since a much larger clone differs from it by one base. The sample belongs to a study of blood T cells in healthy people across ages. About the study: Template switching caught about one barcoded beta molecule for each two T cells.

Germline CDR1 and CDR2: SGHNT and YYREEE (reference sequence). CDR3 length: 12 residues. The V and J ends lost 1 base and 12 bases respectively, with 11 bases between them. Using a J-beta primer mix together with a sample-barcoded 5' primer, a second PCR was run for roughly 6 to 12 cycles. The template-switch adaptor, which had 12 random nucleotides, put a tag on each cDNA molecule. Using its own MiXCR run on the 5' RACE reads, TCRdb lists one record per CDR3 protein. The sample shows hundreds of thousands of distinct CDR3 sequences, under 70% of them seen only once. The chain employs TRBV5-4 and TRBJ2-1, with a possible D match to TRBD2 (6 bases). The source is a man in his 60s in good health. Material: blood. In nucleotides, the CDR3 is TGTGCCAGCAGCTTGCCAGGGACTGGGCAGTTCTTC. As protein: CASSLPGTGQFF.